These 31 T cell receptor beta chains came from one sample sequenced in a study of T-cell reconstitution after alpha-beta-depleted transplantation in children. Unique molecular identifiers were incorporated when the TCRbeta library was constructed. TCRdb re-called the PCR reads with MiXCR, one entry per CDR3 protein. The sample carries roughly 200,000 distinct CDR3 sequences, approximately 6.3% recorded once. This specimen consisted of PBMCs, obtained before TCRalphabeta/CD19-depleted stem cell transplant. The origin of the receptors is a boy under 10 years old with acute lymphoblastic leukemia, due to receive a stem cell transplant.

This clonotype was seen only a few times. The CDR3 sequence: CASSSGGQGGSYGYTF. The CDR3 region has the DNA TGTGCCAGCAGCTCGGGGGGACAGGGTGGAAGCTATGGCTACACCTTC. The chain has TRBV11-2 and TRBJ1-2; the match to TRBD1 covers 9 bases. The CDR3 is 16 amino acids. Per the germline V gene, CDR1 is SGHAT and CDR2 is FQNNGV. The trim removed 4 bases at V and 4 bases at J, leaving 10 bases unmatched.

This clonotype was picked up many times. The chain employs TRBV27 and TRBJ2-5, with TRBD1 identical over 10 bases. Germline CDR1 is MNHEY and CDR2 is SMNVEV (reference sequence). The CDR3 contains 15 residues. J lost 5 bases, V lost 3 bases, and 6 bases had no gene match. Written as DNA, the CDR3 is TGTGCCAGCAGTTTCGACAGGGGGCATGGGGAGACCCAGTACTTC. Translation gives CASSFDRGHGETQYF.

In its sample, this clonotype was seen many times. The gene calls are TRBV14 and TRBJ2-1; 7 bases are shared with TRBD1. The CDR3 spans 14 residues. V shed 1 base and J 13 bases; nucleotides not matched to a gene: 10. The germline CDR1 and CDR2 sequences are SGHDN and FVKESK. The CDR3 spells CASSQASFRDRQFF. Here the CDR3 DNA reads TGTGCCAGCAGCCAAGCCTCATTTCGGGACAGACAGTTCTTC.

Ten or more counts support this clonotype. The chain is built from TRBV5-1 and TRBJ1-3, with unresolved D. With 3 bases removed from V and 2 bases from J, the gap between germline ends came to 12 bases. The germline V gene encodes CDR1 SGHRS and CDR2 YFSETQ. The CDR3 extends over 15 amino acids. The CDR3 loop is CASSSGGVAGNTIYF. CDR3 bases: TGCGCCAGCAGCTCAGGCGGCGTTGCTGGAAACACCATATATTTT.

The chain uses TRBV15 and TRBJ2-7; 7 nucleotides line up with TRBD1. The CDR3 consists of 14 residues. Trimming took 0 bases from V and 3 from J; bases not matched to a gene: 2. The germline V gene encodes CDR1 LNHNV and CDR2 YYDKDF (reference sequence). The CDR3 DNA follows: TGTGCCACCAGCAGAGAGGGACAGTTCTACGAGCAGTACTTC. Protein sequence: CATSREGQFYEQYF.

This clonotype was observed a handful of times. The chain links TRBV28 to TRBJ1-1; unclear D gene. The V end was cut by 3 bases, the J end by 0 bases, with 8 bases between. Germline V lookup: CDR1 MDHEN, CDR2 SYDVKM. This CDR3 spans 14 amino acids. CDR3 sequence reads: CASSFKTLNTEAFF. The CDR3 DNA follows: TGTGCCAGCAGTTTTAAGACCTTGAACACTGAAGCTTTCTTT.

The V gene is TRBV3-1, the J gene TRBJ2-7; 14 bases are shared with TRBD2. Unmatched junction bases numbered 17, after V lost 10 bases and J lost 3 bases. In germline, CDR1 is LGHDT, CDR2 YNNKEL (reference sequence). The CDR3 covers 18 residues. The CDR3 DNA reads TGTGCCATCAGTCCACGCCCGGGACTAGCGGGAGTTTTCTACGAGCAGTACTTC. Translated, it gives CAISPRPGLAGVFYEQYF.

In its sample, this clonotype was seen many times. The J gene is TRBJ2-3, the V gene TRBV10-2; D unresolved. The germline V gene encodes CDR1 WSHSY and CDR2 SAAADI. The CDR3 runs to 10 residues. V was shortened by 6 bases and J by 4 bases, with 2 bases between the two germline ends. CDR3 residues: CASRPDTQYF. CDR3 coding DNA: TGCGCCAGCAGGCCAGATACGCAGTATTTT.

This clonotype was counted only a few times. V gene TRBV11-2 combines with J gene TRBJ2-4, with 15 bases that match TRBD2. This CDR3 has 19 amino acids. Losses at the gene ends were 1 base for V and 9 bases for J; bases not matched to a gene: 13. CDR1 SGHAT and CDR2 FQNNGV come from the germline V gene. In DNA, the CDR3 is TGTGCCAGCAGCTTAGGACCGGGACTAGCGGGAGGAAGTGGGGTCATTCAGTACTTC. Its translation is CASSLGPGLAGGSGVIQYF.

This clonotype was detected ten times or more. This chain joins TRBV6-2 or TRBV6-3 and TRBJ2-5, with D uncertain. The germline V and J ends were trimmed by 5 bases and 5 bases, with 12 bases remaining between them. This CDR3 has 13 residues. Germline lookup yields CDR1 MNHEY and CDR2 SVGEGT. The CDR3 reads CASSRTVRETQYF. In nucleotides, the CDR3 is TGTGCCAGCAGTCGGACGGTTCGGGAGACCCAGTACTTC.

The chain carries TRBV28 and TRBJ1-2; 8 bases are shared with TRBD1. Germline CDR1 and CDR2: MDHEN and SYDVKM. The V gene end was trimmed by 5 bases and the J gene end by 13 bases; junction bases not matched to a gene: 21. There are 16 residues in the CDR3. CDR3: CASSRTLGTGAMGGTF. The CDR3, as DNA: TGTGCCAGCAGTCGAACCCTCGGGACAGGAGCTATGGGGGGCACCTTC.

This clonotype was counted a few times. The chain uses TRBV28 and TRBJ1-3; D unclear. V dropped 7 bases and J dropped 7 bases, with 23 bases sitting between them. Germline V gives CDR1 MDHEN, CDR2 SYDVKM. The CDR3 loop spans 16 amino acids. In DNA, the CDR3 is TGTGCCAGCACTTTCGGAAGCCTTCTCGATCGGAACACCATATATTTT. This codes for CASTFGSLLDRNTIYF.

Ten or more counts support this clonotype. The CDR3 region is CASSQGFVAPGQGVHEQFF. The CDR3 DNA reads as TGCGCCAGCAGCCAGGGATTTGTTGCTCCTGGACAGGGGGTTCATGAGCAGTTCTTC. This chain connects TRBV4-3 to TRBJ2-1; 10 bases match TRBD1. This CDR3 is 19 amino acids long. With V trimmed by 3 bases and J by 8 bases, 19 bases remained unmatched. CDR1 LGHNA and CDR2 YSLEER come from the germline V gene.

This clonotype is deemed medium-sized. In nucleotides, the CDR3 is TGCGCCAGCAGCCAAGTGACGAAGGGGGAGCTGTTTTTT. Its protein product is CASSQVTKGELFF. The chain combines TRBV4-3 with TRBJ2-2, with D uncertain. CDR3 length: 13 amino acids. Trimming shortened V by 1 base and J by 8 bases, and 8 bases separated the two germline ends. CDR1 and CDR2 (germline): LGHNA, YSLEER.

This rearrangement joins TRBV6-2 or TRBV6-3 to TRBJ2-7, with no clear D. Trimming shortened V by 8 bases and J by 0 bases, and 11 bases separated the two germline ends. The CDR3 has 13 amino acids. CDR1 MNHEY and CDR2 SVGEGT come from the germline V gene. CDR3 in DNA: TGTGCCAGCGGGGATACCAGCTCCTACGAGCAGTACTTC. Translation: CASGDTSSYEQYF.

At least ten counts were recorded for this clonotype. The J gene is TRBJ1-4, the V gene TRBV7-9; unclear D gene. Germline-derived CDR1 and CDR2 are SEHNR and FQNEAQ (reference sequence). The CDR3 is 11 amino acids. The ends were cut back, 3 bases at V and 5 bases at J, with 1 base in the middle. CDR3 sequence (DNA): TGTGCCAGCAGCTTCAATGAAAAACTGTTTTTT. Translating gives CASSFNEKLFF.

This chain links TRBV6-2 or TRBV6-3 with TRBJ2-1; D not resolved. V dropped 4 bases and J dropped 0 bases, with 13 bases sitting between them. The CDR3 totals 16 residues. Germline CDR1 and CDR2: MNHEY and SVGEGT. The CDR3 spells CASSFLTRSSYNEQFF. The CDR3 DNA reads as TGTGCCAGCAGTTTCCTCACTCGAAGCTCCTACAATGAGCAGTTCTTC.

There are many counts of this clonotype. The chain employs TRBV6-2 or TRBV6-3 and TRBJ1-5; no firm D call. CDR1 is MNHEY, CDR2 SVGEGT, per germline. This CDR3 contains 13 residues. The V gene lost 6 bases and the J gene lost 2 bases, with 8 bases spanning the gap. In DNA form, the CDR3 reads TGTGCCAGCAGCTTGACCGGCAATCAGCCCCAGCATTTT. This sequence encodes CASSLTGNQPQHF.

This clonotype was detected ten times or more. This chain joins TRBV10-2 and TRBJ2-2; 7 nucleotides align to TRBD2. The CDR3 is 15 residues long. The germline gives CDR1 WSHSY, CDR2 SAAADI. The trim removed 4 bases at V and 1 base at J, leaving 3 bases unmatched. CDR3 sequence reads: CASSVLAENTGELFF. DNA of the CDR3: TGCGCCAGCAGTGTCCTAGCGGAGAACACCGGGGAGCTGTTTTTT.

The sample holds many counts of this clonotype. The V gene is TRBV29-1, the J gene TRBJ2-1; D is unclear. The CDR3 runs 10 residues. The V end lost 3 bases, the J end lost 8 bases, and 5 bases lay between the germline ends. CDR1 and CDR2 (germline): SQVTM, ANQGSEA. The CDR3 here is CSVDDYEQFF. The CDR3, as DNA: TGCAGCGTTGATGACTATGAGCAGTTCTTC.

This clonotype was observed many times. The rearrangement joins TRBV10-3 to TRBJ2-4, with 7 positions matching TRBD1. J was trimmed by 7 bases and V by 0 bases; bases with no gene match: 3. The CDR3 extends over 14 amino acids. Germline CDR1 ENHRY, CDR2 SYGVKD. CDR3 nucleotide sequence: TGTGCCATCAGTGAGTCTACAGGGGCTAACATTCAGTACTTC. Amino acids: CAISESTGANIQYF.

This clonotype occurred many times. The chain uses TRBV28 and TRBJ2-7, with D perhaps TRBD2 (5 bases). This CDR3 contains 12 residues. Trimming removed 6 bases from V and 6 bases from J, with 12 bases in between. Per the germline V gene, CDR1 is MDHEN and CDR2 is SYDVKM. Here the CDR3 reads CASSLTAAEQYF. The DNA for the CDR3 is TGTGCCAGCAGCCTTACAGCGGCCGAGCAGTACTTC.

This chain joins TRBV11-2 and TRBJ2-1, with D tentatively TRBD1 or TRBD2 (5 bases each). Trimming removed 4 bases from V and 0 bases from J, with 13 bases in between. The CDR3 covers 16 residues. Germline V CDR1 and CDR2: SGHAT, FQNNGV. The CDR3: CASSWVGTGSYNEQFF. CDR3 DNA sequence: TGTGCCAGCAGCTGGGTAGGGACGGGCTCCTACAATGAGCAGTTCTTC.

This clonotype appeared a few times. The V gene is TRBV7-2, the J gene TRBJ1-6, with D possibly matching TRBD1 (5 bases). V dropped 1 base and J dropped 10 bases, with 17 bases sitting between them. The CDR3 runs 16 residues. CDR1 SGHTA and CDR2 FQGNSA come from the germline V gene. The CDR3 DNA reads TGTGCCAGCAGCTTAGTCGGGTCAGGGAGGGGATCACCCCTCCACTTT. It specifies CASSLVGSGRGSPLHF.

This clonotype was recorded at least ten times. CDR3 coding DNA: TGCGCCAGCAAAGGGGATCACGAGCAGTACTTC. Residues: CASKGDHEQYF. The chain couples TRBV5-1 to TRBJ2-7; D is possibly TRBD1 (5 bases). This CDR3 spans 11 amino acids. In germline, CDR1 is SGHRS, CDR2 YFSETQ. V gave up 6 bases and J gave up 5 bases, with 9 bases separating them.

This clonotype was counted at least ten times. V usage is TRBV5-5 and J usage is TRBJ2-1, with 8 bases that match TRBD2. Trimming removed 1 base from V and 10 bases from J; junction bases left unmatched: 10. CDR1 is SGHKS, CDR2 YYEKEE, per germline (reference sequence). The CDR3 loop spans 15 amino acids. CDR3 amino acids: CASSLQAGEGWEQFF. The CDR3 DNA reads as TGTGCCAGCAGCTTGCAAGCGGGAGAGGGTTGGGAGCAGTTCTTC.

This clonotype was observed a few times. The V call is TRBV28, the J call TRBJ1-1; the D is unclear. Germline V gene data show CDR1 as MDHEN and CDR2 as SYDVKM. This CDR3 region has 12 residues. Trimming took off 11 bases at V and 5 bases at J, with 15 bases between the two ends. The CDR3 loop reads CASKGPGTEAFF. In nucleotides, the CDR3 is TGTGCCTCCAAAGGTCCGGGGACTGAAGCTTTCTTT.

This clonotype was counted a few times. The rearrangement uses TRBV2 and TRBJ1-6, with D possibly matching TRBD1 (6 bases). V lost 6 bases to trimming and J lost 7 bases, with 13 bases between them. This CDR3 spans 14 amino acids. From germline, CDR1 is SNHLY and CDR2 FYNNEI. The CDR3 region has the DNA TGTGCCAGCAGCTACAGGGAGTCGAATTCACCCCTCCACTTT. This gives the protein CASSYRESNSPLHF.

This clonotype occurred many times. V is TRBV6-2 or TRBV6-3 and J is TRBJ2-1, with 13 bases matching TRBD2. Germline V gene sequence: CDR1 MNHEY, CDR2 SVGEGT. Losses at the gene ends were 6 bases for V and 0 bases for J; bases not matched to a gene: 17. The CDR3 is 21 amino acids. The CDR3, as DNA: TGTGCCAGCAGCCCCAGGACGAAAGGGACTAGCGGGAAAAGCTCCTACAATGAGCAGTTCTTC. Residues: CASSPRTKGTSGKSSYNEQFF.

V is TRBV7-2 and J is TRBJ1-4; D gene uncertain. Trimming left V 2 bases short and J 2 bases short, with 12 bases between. CDR1 is SGHTA, CDR2 FQGNSA, per germline. This CDR3 is built from 16 residues. The CDR3 region has the DNA TGTGCCAGCAGCTTAAATGGGATAGGCACTAATGAAAAACTGTTTTTT. This gives the protein CASSLNGIGTNEKLFF.

This clonotype was counted many times. This chain links TRBV10-2 with TRBJ2-1, with no clear D. Trimming removed 7 bases at V and 5 bases at J, with 15 bases between. The CDR3 consists of 14 residues. In germline, CDR1 is WSHSY, CDR2 SAAADI. This chain's CDR3 is CASNNVVSDNEQFF. Written as DNA, the CDR3 is TGCGCCAGCAATAACGTCGTATCCGACAATGAGCAGTTCTTC.